Sequencing of this TCR beta chain was carried out in a study of cytomegalovirus exposure and HLA in healthy donors. Between the trimmed V and J ends, which lost 6 bases and 3 bases, there was a span of 12 bases. The germline CDR1 and CDR2 sequences are SGHRS and YFSETQ. The CDR3 sequence is 13 residues long. The PCR employed 60 Vbeta primers together with 13 Jbeta primers. The method was immunoSEQ multiplex PCR; TCRdb's version includes in-frame clones alone and lacks a portion of them. The sample holds under 200,000 clones, around 86% seen once. The chain carries TRBV5-1 and TRBJ1-1; weak D call: TRBD1 (5 bases). Material for sequencing was PBMCs. The TCR sequence derives from a man aged 40-50 years in good health and CMV-seropositive. CDR3 sequence: CASNQGVDTEAFF. The CDR3 nucleotides read TGCGCCAGCAACCAAGGGGTGGACACTGAAGCTTTCTTT. The full variable domain, with the rest looked up from reference TRBV5-1 and TRBJ1-1, is KAGVTQTPRYLIKTRGQQVTLSCSPISGHRSVSWYQQTPGQGLQFLFEYFSETQRNKGNFPGRFSGRQFSNSRSEMNVSTLELGDSALYLCASNQGVDTEAFFGQGTRLTVV.